Shown below are 12 T cell receptor beta chains from a single sample sequenced in a study of blood T cell repertoires in COVID-19. Profiled with immunoSEQ multiplex PCR; TCRdb holds only in-frame clones, not every one. The sample contains 500,000 to 600,000 clones, roughly nine tenths of which appear only once. Sample: peripheral blood. Receptors were obtained from a woman in her 50s with COVID-19, enrolled during active disease.

The V and J genes are TRBV19 and TRBJ1-5; 7 nucleotides align to TRBD1. The CDR3 is 16 amino acids. Germline CDR1 and CDR2: LNHDA and SQIVND (reference sequence). After removal of 5 bases from V and 4 bases from J, the junction contained 11 bases not matched to a gene. The CDR3 here is CASSSRDRAENQPQHF. Written as DNA, the CDR3 is TGTGCCAGTAGTTCCCGAGACAGGGCGGAGAATCAGCCCCAGCATTTT.

The rearrangement links TRBV4-1 to TRBJ2-7; D remains unclear. The CDR3 extends over 15 amino acids. V was shortened by 0 bases and J by 3 bases, with 12 bases between the two germline ends. Germline assignment: CDR1 MGHRA and CDR2 YSYEKL. As DNA, the CDR3 is TGCGCCAGCAGCCAAGATTCCCTCCTAGACTACGAGCAGTACTTC. The encoded protein is CASSQDSLLDYEQYF.

The V and J genes are TRBV19 and TRBJ1-1; D is unresolved. Germline CDR1 reads LNHDA; CDR2 reads SQIVND (reference sequence). The CDR3 sequence is 16 residues long. Trimming stripped 4 bases from V and 0 bases from J, with 15 bases between. Written as DNA, the CDR3 is TGTGCCAGTAGTACCGTCGGACGGACTATGAACACTGAAGCTTTCTTT. This translates into CASSTVGRTMNTEAFF.

The genes are TRBV12-5 and TRBJ1-1, with no clear D. Germline V CDR1 and CDR2: LGHNT, FRNRAP. Trimming removed 6 bases from V and 0 bases from J, with 5 bases in between. The CDR3 has 12 residues. In nucleotides, the CDR3 is TGTGCTAGTGGGTGGCTGAACACTGAAGCTTTCTTT. Translation: CASGWLNTEAFF.

The chain uses TRBV3-1 (or the pseudogene TRBV3-2) and TRBJ1-6; D ambiguous. CDR3 size: 14 residues. In germline, CDR1 is LGHDT, CDR2 YNNKEL (reference sequence). V was clipped by 6 bases and J by 3 bases, with 9 bases between them. CDR3: CASSQNRYNSPLHF. The CDR3 region has the DNA TGTGCCAGCAGTCAGAACCGCTATAATTCACCCCTCCACTTT.

V and J are TRBV15 and TRBJ1-6, with D possibly being TRBD1 (6 bases). Germline CDR1 is LNHNV and CDR2 is YYDKDF (reference sequence). Deletions cut 1 base from V and 11 bases from J, with 9 bases between. This CDR3 spans 13 amino acids. Here the CDR3 reads CATSRGQEPPLHF. The CDR3 nucleotides are TGTGCCACCAGCAGAGGACAGGAGCCACCCCTCCACTTT.

This chain uses TRBV30 with TRBJ1-2; D is undetermined. This CDR3 is 16 amino acids long. Germline lookup yields CDR1 GTSNPN and CDR2 SVGIG (reference sequence). The V and J ends lost 4 bases and 1 base respectively, with 19 bases between them. DNA of the CDR3: TGTGCCTGGAAGCCCCCGGGAGCCCTTATTAACTATGGCTACACCTTC. Translation gives CAWKPPGALINYGYTF.

This clone has a handful of counts. CDR3 bases: TGCGCCAGCAGCCTGTCGGGACAGGGCCCCTTGAACACTGAAGCTTTCTTT. This gives the protein CASSLSGQGPLNTEAFF. This chain uses TRBV5-1 with TRBJ1-1, with TRBD1 identical over 9 bases. This CDR3 spans 17 amino acids. V shed 4 bases, J shed 0 bases, and the junction held 10 bases outside the gene matches. Per the germline V gene, CDR1 is SGHRS and CDR2 is YFSETQ.

The chain uses TRBV19 and TRBJ2-7, with D perhaps matching TRBD2 (6 bases). The ends were cut back, 2 bases at V and 5 bases at J, with 13 bases in the middle. The CDR3 consists of 14 residues. CDR1 LNHDA and CDR2 SQIVND come from the germline V gene (reference sequence). As DNA, the CDR3 is TGTGCCAGTAGTATATCGGCCAGGGAGGACGAGCAGTACTTC. This codes for CASSISAREDEQYF.

This chain joins TRBV24-1 and TRBJ1-5; 9 bases are shared with TRBD1. Germline lookup yields CDR1 KGHDR and CDR2 SFDVKD. CDR3 length: 14 amino acids. Trimming cost V 3 bases and J 6 bases; bases outside gene matches: 2. CDR3 sequence (DNA): TGTGCCACCAGTGATGGACAGGGGAGTCAGCCCCAGCATTTT. The encoded protein is CATSDGQGSQPQHF.

The genes are TRBV28 and TRBJ1-2; the match to TRBD1 covers 8 bases. The germline CDR1 and CDR2 sequences are MDHEN and SYDVKM. The J segment lost 8 bases and the V segment lost 2 bases, leaving 10 bases of the junction unmatched. The CDR3 covers 15 residues. This chain's CDR3 is CASSLQGAILWGYTF. The CDR3 bases are TGTGCCAGCAGTTTACAGGGGGCGATTCTGTGGGGCTACACCTTC.

The genes are TRBV27 and TRBJ1-4; D gene uncertain. Trimming pared 3 bases from V and 8 bases from J, leaving 13 bases between. Germline V gene data show CDR1 as MNHEY and CDR2 as SMNVEV (reference sequence). CDR3 length equals 14 residues. The CDR3: CASSFLGVGEKLFF. The CDR3, as DNA: TGTGCCAGCAGTTTCCTCGGGGTGGGGGAAAAACTGTTTTTT. The variable domain in full, with the rest retrieved from reference TRBV27 and TRBJ1-4, is EAQVTQNPRYLITVTGKKLTVTCSQNMNHEYMSWYRQDPGLGLRQIYYSMNVEVTDKGDVPEGYKVSRKEKRNFPLILESPSPNQTSLYFCASSFLGVGEKLFFGSGTQLSVL.